In this sample, the clone carrying this T cell receptor (beta chain) turned up once. Its antigen is not identified. The junction and the germline gene differ at one end; a read error may be behind it. These data belong to a study of cytomegalovirus exposure and HLA in healthy donors. The study, taken as a whole, reports: The CMV antigen specificity of a few CMV-associated chains was confirmed through in vitro analysis.

The CDR3 covers 15 residues. Germline values: CDR1 SSHAT, CDR2 FNYEAQ (reference sequence). PCR primers comprised 60 Vbeta and 13 Jbeta primers. The method was immunoSEQ multiplex PCR; TCRdb's version includes in-frame clones alone and lacks a portion of them. The sample shows some 110,000 clones, approximately 78% of them seen only once. The specimen sequenced was PBMCs. This chain uses TRBV7-7 with TRBJ2-1; 11 bases align to TRBD2. The sequence came from a woman aged 25 to 45 in good health and CMV-seronegative. CDR3 amino acids: CASSLFSGGAGEQFF. DNA of the CDR3: TGTGCTAGCAGCTTATTTAGCGGGGGGGCGGGTGAGCAGTTCTTC.